This T cell receptor beta chain appears in the sequencing data of a study of molecular identifiers for immune sequencing clone quantification (dated 2018 in TCRdb). Turning to the overall study: In a replicate experiment, RNA from about 21,000 or 97,000 naive CD8 T cells was split into five aliquots, four of which were sequenced. The study was a methods study using CD8 T cells to benchmark molecular-identifier clustering-based TCR repertoire sequencing (MIDCIRS) and TCR RNA copy counting. Overall study outcomes, separate from this receptor: Roughly 3 recovered TCR RNA copies per cell were obtained by modeling, versus roughly 10 by digital PCR, implying a capture efficiency of about 30%. When barcode sub-clustering was not used, chimeric consensus sequences inflated TCR diversity, with chimeras reaching as high as 47%. A single cell's worth of spiked-in Jurkat TCR RNA was reported detectable even among some 920,000 naive CD8 T cells. The sizes of highly expanded clones could end up underestimated when identical TCR molecules share a barcode. The naive libraries included spiked-in Jurkat TCR RNA (about nine copies' worth), and this Jurkat TCR RNA is not part of the donor repertoire. In CMV-specific effector cells, clones with more than 20 RNA copies accounted for over 97% of molecules, whereas in naive cells such clones accounted for under 1%.

The library was built by means of PCR. Instrument on record: Illumina HiSeq 4000. Preparation of bulk TCR libraries followed a previously described approach, with the TCR primers listed in Table S5. Purification of total RNA was performed with the Qiagen AllPrep DNA/RNA kit. Before analysis, reads from multiple sequencing runs of the same library were pooled. Per the authors' processing: Only reads with exact TCR constant sequence were kept, trimmed to 150 nt, and grouped by their 12-nt molecular barcodes. Reads inside each barcode group were sub-clustered using a 15% Levenshtein threshold, and a quality-weighted consensus sequence was constructed for each RNA molecule. Non-functional sequences were filtered out, along with any lower-count sequence sitting one edit away from another sequence. Barcode sub-clusters with fewer than 20% of the maximum read count were removed, based on fitting two negative binomial distributions. Through fastp at Q25 and MiXCR, TCRdb rebuilt clones from the public reads, retaining in-frame beta chains. Entries that share a CDR3 protein sequence are merged under the most common genes and DNA. The V and J calls follow TCRdb's processing rather than the paper's. This sample has 300,000 to 350,000 distinct CDR3 sequences in its table, and around 21% of those were observed once. Of the sample, approximately 0.8% falls within the top ten clones.

Naive CD8 T cell libraries were made from roughly 18,000 to 920,000 sorted cells using 10%, 30% or 50% of purified RNA. Naive CD8 T cells, defined as CD8+CD4-CCR7+CD45RA+, were FACS-sorted into RLT Plus buffer on a BD FACSAria II. Detection sensitivity was tested by spiking Jurkat RNA equal to ten or so TCR copies' worth into samples containing roughly 17,000-1,000,000 naive CD8 T cells. CD8 T cells were enriched with RosetteSep CD8+ T Cell Enrichment Cocktail and Ficoll-Paque, followed by ACK red cell lysis. In this sample, this clonotype turned up many times. No cognate antigen has been identified for it. It has no much larger one-base neighbor in the sample; base qualities were not kept. The trim is 5 bases for V and 1 base for J, with a gap of 7 bases between the germline ends. From its cysteine to its phenylalanine, the CDR3 spans 13 amino acids. The retained sequence is limited to the CDR3, 39 bases, with the frame set at the first base. The germline V gene (reference sequence) provides CDR1 MNHNY and CDR2 SVGAGI.

Sequenced input: naive CD8+ T cells from blood, with Jurkat cell RNA spiked in. Read against the paper, the sample's cell subset or site label means: FACS-sorted CD8+CD4-CCR7+CD45RA+ naive T cells. The sequence is built from TRBV6-6 and TRBJ2-3, with no confidently assigned D gene. This receptor was obtained from a human donor in good health. Some libraries in this study had Jurkat cell RNA spiked in. Here the CDR3 is given as CASSNHGTDTQYF. The DNA sequence is TGTGCCAGCAGTAACCACGGCACAGATACGCAGTATTTT.